The 19 T cell receptor beta chains below all came from one sample that was sequenced in a study of blood T cell repertoires in COVID-19. Assay: immunoSEQ multiplex PCR; the TCRdb copy retains only in-frame clones and omits some. The table lists hundreds of thousands of clones, 90% of them singletons, with around 1.7% in the top ten. The sample consisted of PBMCs or T cells enriched from blood (not recorded which). The receptors were gathered from a woman younger than 35 with acute COVID-19.

The chain recombines TRBV6-5 with TRBJ1-5, with D perhaps TRBD1 (6 bases). Germline V gene lookup returns CDR1 MNHEY and CDR2 SVGAGI. The CDR3 totals 13 residues. V lost 6 bases, J lost 4 bases, and 10 bases lay in between. In DNA form, the CDR3 reads TGTGCCAGCAGCAACAGGGAAAATCAGCCCCAGCATTTT. Translating it yields CASSNRENQPQHF.

This clone was counted only a few times. This chain uses TRBV5-1 with TRBJ2-3; D unresolved. The length of the CDR3 is 11 residues. Per the germline V gene, CDR1 is SGHRS and CDR2 is YFSETQ. Deletions cut 2 bases from V and 9 bases from J, with 7 bases between. The CDR3: CASSFLSTQYF. As DNA, the CDR3 is TGCGCCAGCAGCTTCCTGAGCACGCAGTATTTT.

The chain uses TRBV27 and TRBJ1-2, with D possibly matching TRBD1 (5 bases). V shed 8 bases and J shed 2 bases, with 9 bases lying between them. The CDR3 runs to 12 residues. From germline, CDR1 is MNHEY and CDR2 SMNVEV (reference sequence). This CDR3 reads CASQDRNYGYTF. The CDR3 nucleotides read TGTGCCAGCCAAGACAGAAACTATGGCTACACCTTC.

This sequence joins TRBV19 and TRBJ2-7, with TRBD1 matching over 9 bases. This CDR3 comprises 14 residues. V shed 6 bases, J shed 1 base, and the junction held 4 bases outside the gene matches. Germline CDR1 reads LNHDA; CDR2 reads SQIVND (reference sequence). This chain's CDR3 is CASSGQGNSYEQYF. DNA for the CDR3: TGTGCCAGTAGCGGACAGGGGAATTCCTACGAGCAGTACTTC.

This rearrangement joins TRBV6-1 to TRBJ2-7, with 9 positions matching TRBD1. Germline assignment: CDR1 MNHNS and CDR2 SASEGT. This CDR3 spans 16 amino acids. V gave up 2 bases and J gave up 6 bases; unmatched junction bases: 11. The CDR3 protein is CASSETGTGRRSEQYF. For the CDR3, the DNA is TGTGCCAGCAGTGAAACCGGGACAGGGAGACGGAGCGAGCAGTACTTC.

The chain's CDR3 is CASSPGYYGYTF. Here the CDR3 DNA reads TGTGCCAGTAGTCCCGGGTACTATGGCTACACCTTC. The chain recombines TRBV19 with TRBJ1-2; D is uncertain. Trimming removed 5 bases from V and 3 bases from J, with 7 bases in between. The CDR3 runs to 12 residues. The V gene's germline CDR1 is LNHDA and CDR2 SQIVND (reference sequence). Using reference TRBV19 and TRBJ1-2 for the parts outside the CDR3, the full variable domain is DGGITQSPKYLFRKEGQNVTLSCEQNLNHDAMYWYRQDPGQGLRLIYYSQIVNDFQKGDIAEGYSVSREKKESFPLTVTSAQKNPTAFYLCASSPGYYGYTFGSGTRLTVV.

The gene calls are TRBV15 and TRBJ2-7; D possibly corresponds to TRBD2 (5 bases). This CDR3 has 15 residues. Trimming shortened V by 5 bases and J by 0 bases, and 14 bases separated the two germline ends. The V gene's germline CDR1 is LNHNV and CDR2 YYDKDF (reference sequence). CDR3 DNA: TGTGCCACCAGCCCCCGGGTGGGAGCCTCCTACGAGCAGTACTTC. Protein product: CATSPRVGASYEQYF.

CDR3 coding DNA: TGTGCCAGCAGGTCCCGGGACTTCACAGATACGCAGTATTTT. Amino acids: CASRSRDFTDTQYF. The V and J genes are TRBV6-4 and TRBJ2-3; D is possibly TRBD2 (6 bases). Deletions cut 6 bases from V and 2 bases from J, with 12 bases between. Germline-derived CDR1 and CDR2 are MRHNA and SNTAGT. This CDR3 has 14 amino acids.

This clone appeared a single time. This chain connects TRBV28 to TRBJ1-3, with D tentatively TRBD1 (5 bases). The CDR3 is 15 amino acids. Trimming removed 6 bases from V and 3 bases from J, with 15 bases in between. The germline V gene encodes CDR1 MDHEN and CDR2 SYDVKM. Written as DNA, the CDR3 is TGTGCCAGCAGAGTCCAGGGTGGCGGTGGAAACACCATATATTTT. As protein: CASRVQGGGGNTIYF.

This chain connects TRBV9 to TRBJ2-1; 11 bases align to TRBD2. The CDR3 length is 16 residues. Looked up from germline, CDR1 is SGDLS and CDR2 is YYNGEE. V shed 4 bases, J shed 7 bases, and the junction held 10 bases outside the gene matches. For the CDR3, the DNA is TGTGCCAGCAGCCCGATAGCGGGAGGGCCGCAGAATGAGCAGTTCTTC. This encodes CASSPIAGGPQNEQFF.

The CDR3 spells CASMPVAGKTGELFF. CDR3 nucleotide sequence: TGCGCCAGCATGCCCGTCGCGGGGAAAACCGGGGAGCTGTTTTTT. The chain employs TRBV5-1 and TRBJ2-2; tentative D call: TRBD2 (6 bases). Germline V gives CDR1 SGHRS, CDR2 YFSETQ. Trimming stripped 6 bases from V and 5 bases from J, with 17 bases between. The CDR3 consists of 15 residues.

The V and J genes are TRBV28 and TRBJ1-2, with 8 nucleotides matching TRBD1. With 3 bases clipped from V and 7 bases from J, the junction kept 10 bases outside the gene matches. Germline CDR1 is MDHEN and CDR2 is SYDVKM. This CDR3 is 15 amino acids long. The CDR3 region has the DNA TGTGCCAGCAGTTTTTCGGACAGGGAGACGGGTGGCTACACCTTC. As protein: CASSFSDRETGGYTF.

The rearrangement links TRBV11-2 to TRBJ2-7; 9 bases line up with TRBD2. This CDR3 is built from 15 residues. CDR1 is SGHAT, CDR2 FQNNGV, per germline. The V gene end was trimmed by 5 bases and the J gene end by 2 bases; junction bases not matched to a gene: 7. Written as DNA, the CDR3 is TGTGCCAGCAGCAAAGGGGGACTAGCCCCCTACGAGCAGTACTTC. Translating gives CASSKGGLAPYEQYF.

The V call is TRBV7-3, the J call TRBJ2-5; no definite D call. Trimming cost V 5 bases and J 5 bases, with 15 bases left between them. This CDR3 region has 14 residues. Germline lookup yields CDR1 SGHTA and CDR2 FQGTGA. The CDR3 spells CASSPNPGLETQYF. CDR3 DNA sequence: TGTGCCAGCAGCCCAAACCCTGGCCTGGAGACCCAGTACTTC.

J is TRBJ1-2 and V is TRBV12-5; D is unresolved. With 1 base removed from V and 2 bases from J, the gap between germline ends came to 11 bases. Germline assignment: CDR1 LGHNT and CDR2 FRNRAP. The CDR3 extends over 15 amino acids. The CDR3 reads CASGLELTSNYGYTF. In DNA, the CDR3 is TGTGCTAGTGGTTTGGAACTCACTTCCAACTATGGCTACACCTTC.

This clone was found once. The gene calls are TRBV10-2 and TRBJ1-5; 7 positions agree with TRBD1. The CDR3 runs 14 residues. Germline CDR1 and CDR2: WSHSY and SAAADI. Trimming removed 6 bases from V and 2 bases from J; junction bases left unmatched: 4. The CDR3 sequence: CASRYGQGNQPQHF. For the CDR3, the DNA is TGCGCCAGCAGGTATGGACAGGGCAATCAGCCCCAGCATTTT.

The chain couples TRBV5-1 to TRBJ2-7; D unclear. The CDR3 is 13 residues long. The V gene lost 1 base and the J gene lost 2 bases, with 7 bases spanning the gap. Germline V lookup: CDR1 SGHRS, CDR2 YFSETQ. DNA for the CDR3: TGCGCCAGCAGCTTGACAGTGGCCTACGAGCAGTACTTC. This gives the protein CASSLTVAYEQYF.

Only a few counts were recorded for this clone. This sequence joins TRBV5-1 and TRBJ2-7; TRBD2 matches at 12 bases. Germline V gene data show CDR1 as SGHRS and CDR2 as YFSETQ. The junction had 17 bases not matched to a gene; V was cut back by 7 bases and J by 6 bases. The CDR3 runs to 17 residues. The CDR3 DNA follows: TGCGCCAGCCCAGGGCTAGCGGGAGGGCCGGCCTGCGGCGAGCAGTACTTC. Protein sequence: CASPGLAGGPACGEQYF.

This clone was recorded a few times. The V gene is TRBV27, the J gene TRBJ2-5; 16 bases are a match to TRBD2. V shed 5 bases, J shed 5 bases, and the junction held 11 bases outside the gene matches. The CDR3 has 18 residues. Germline V gene lookup returns CDR1 MNHEY and CDR2 SMNVEV (reference sequence). CDR3 sequence: CASSTGTSGRALLETQYF. The CDR3 region has the DNA TGTGCCAGCAGTACCGGGACTAGCGGGAGGGCCCTCTTGGAGACCCAGTACTTC.